This T cell receptor (beta chain) stems from a study of blood T cell repertoires in COVID-19. Looking at the study overall: Collection of acute and convalescent COVID-19 samples took place in the United States, Italy and Spain. T cells, B-cell-depleted T cells, or PBMCs supplied cDNA or gDNA.

The CDR3 is made up of 16 amino acids. Germline CDR1 reads SGHDN; CDR2 reads FVKESK. Trimming left V 0 bases short and J 4 bases short, with 13 bases between. As handled by the study authors: Estimated nucleated cell counts came from reference gene primer amplification. The assay was immunoSEQ multiplex PCR, and TCRdb's table has in-frame clones only and misses some. V and J calls and clone size are those listed in that table; D and trimming were worked out from the DNA. Of over 250,000 clones in the sample, 83% were seen once. This clone has a handful of counts. Sample: peripheral blood. V gene TRBV14 combines with J gene TRBJ1-3, with D unclear. This TCR came from a woman between 50 and 59 years old who had recovered from COVID-19. This chain's CDR3 is CASSQEIPRAGNTIYF. CDR3 sequence (DNA): TGTGCCAGCAGCCAAGAAATCCCGAGGGCCGGAAACACCATATATTTT.